The text below deals with one T cell receptor beta chain. What this receptor recognizes is not known. Qualities for individual bases were not recorded, and no much larger clone is one base off. V and J are trimmed by 0 bases and 6 bases, and the gene matches miss 7 bases of the junction. The CDR3 holds 15 amino acids from the cysteine to the phenylalanine. The kept DNA is CDR3 alone, 45 bases in frame from the first base. Based on the germline V gene (reference sequence), the CDR1 and CDR2 sequences are SGHNT and YYREEE. These data belong to a study of cytomegalovirus exposure and HLA in healthy donors (dated by TCRdb to about 2017). Turning to the overall study: In an earlier analysis of approximately 500 of the donors, less than 350 Gb of sequence data and 117 million unique TCR beta sequences from roughly 200 million T cells were reported. Approximately 330 gigabases of sequencing data and 70 million to 95 million unique TCR sequences made up an early release that covered 500 to 700 HLA-typed donors. The genetic ancestry cluster associated with self-reported Caucasian donors included about 84% of the approximately 430 genotyped donors. The study aimed to test whether cataloging public T cell receptors could reveal signatures of past pathogen exposure. Using immunosequencing, the study profiled T cell repertoires from about 620 subjects and related those repertoires to cytomegalovirus serostatus. In addition to the first cohort of 666 subjects, a separate validation cohort of around 110 different subjects was used. To predict cytomegalovirus infection status, the study brought together high-throughput TCR immunosequencing, statistical association of individual TCRs with disease status, and machine learning. To study patterns of TCR occurrence, a later analysis re-analyzed previously published TCR beta repertoires from 550 to 800 donors and added high-resolution HLA genotyping. Rather than using new phenotypic data, the later analysis identified candidate immune exposures from TCR beta sequences and from how often those sequences occurred across donors. In an earlier analysis of 587 of the donors, high-throughput TCR beta sequencing was used to judge whether each TCR beta V gene segment behaved as functional or pseudogenic. Donor age, sex, ethnicity and CMV serostatus were collected together with the repertoire data. In a later genetic analysis, genome-wide SNP genotypes for about 55% of the roughly 700 donors were used, and that subset was treated as a discovery cohort. Every discovery cohort repertoire had been produced on one sequencing platform. Both class I and class II loci were covered by HLA typing, at four-digit resolution. Typing coverage differed by locus: A, B, C, DRB1 and DQB1 were typed in roughly 620-630 donors, DQA1 in approximately 520, DPA1 in some 600, and DPB1 in roughly 450. Because of strong linkage in the cohort, roughly five DR-DQ haplotypes were treated as single units for association and clustering. Across 398 genotyped donors of the cohort, an average of roughly 200,000 unique TCR beta nucleotide sequences per donor were sequenced, and roughly 20% of those sequences were non-productive.

In total, more than 500 healthy bone marrow donors made up the cohort. All cohort members were sampled while nominally healthy, although unrecorded immune exposures were likely present. The donor tested CMV seropositive, placing the donor among the approximately 290 seropositive members of the cohort. Each donor provided a peripheral blood sample, and peripheral blood mononuclear cells were used for TCR beta sequencing. The Qiagen DNeasy Blood Extraction Kit was used to extract genomic DNA from the blood cell samples. Overall study outcomes, separate from this receptor: CMV serostatus was the only immune exposure information available for the cohort. In a later genetic analysis, fewer N-insertions in productive TCRs were reported among donors in an Asian-associated ancestry cluster than the roughly 670-donor mean. Presence/absence analyses assumed roughly uniform sequencing depth across donors, an assumption that may not hold. A group of highly shared sequence variants was considered likely to be a technical artifact of the sequencing pipeline. Linkage disequilibrium might explain the correlated functional status among segregating V segments, but an unknown experimental factor could not be ruled out. When HLA alleles, especially DR and DQ, strongly co-occurred, TCR associations were difficult to assign to individual alleles. In an earlier analysis of over 550 of the donors, most TCR beta V segments were observed in productive rearrangements about 87% or about 30% of the time, broadly matching IMGT annotations. Only TCR beta chains were sequenced in this cohort, and the absence of alpha or paired-chain data limited detectable features. The classifier was reported to diagnose cytomegalovirus status with high specificity and sensitivity in both the original cohort and the validation cohort. Most TCR sequences were seen in very few donors, while some public TCRs were found in many individuals. Because HLA typing was unavailable for some donors at each locus, only the typed subset was used in association tests. The study listed 164 TCR beta chains as associated with cytomegalovirus. In vitro tests confirmed that a few of the cytomegalovirus-associated TCR beta chains recognize cytomegalovirus antigens. The 87-base-pair reads could not distinguish some IMGT-functional V segments, including TRBV6-2 and TRBV6-3, so those segments were excluded. A later analysis found that HLA-associated TCR beta chains were more clonally expanded and had lower generation probabilities than equally common non-associated chains. Specific HLA alleles were associated with 15,000 to 20,000 TCR beta sequences at a false discovery rate of 0.05 in a later analysis. The authors suggested that the approach could potentially be generalized to other disease states and immunological phenotypes. V-gene and J-gene trimming of TCR beta chains was associated with a missense DCLRE1C variant in a later genetic analysis, and the association was replicated in an independent cohort. A later analysis found that TCR association rates varied across HLA loci, with DRB1 alleles showing the most associated TCRs and HLA-C alleles the fewest. A further reported finding was that TCR beta sequences accurately predicted the HLA-A and HLA-B alleles for most subjects in the first cohort. In a later analysis, several top co-occurrence clusters were reported to appear linked to parvovirus B19, influenza, CMV and Epstein-Barr virus. A later analysis found that most CMV-associated TCR beta chains appeared HLA-restricted, with HLA associations seemingly driven largely by CMV exposure. Because counts were too low, 15 to 20 rarely observed V segments, including chromosome 9 orphons, were left out of the earlier analysis of approximately 500 of the donors.

The protocol used for the library was the immunoSEQ multiplex PCR assay. For the multiplex PCR, a mixture combining 60 forward primers for TCR Vbeta segments and 13 reverse primers for TCR Jbeta segments was used. The CDR3 region of rearranged TCR beta genes was amplified from genomic DNA by a multiplex PCR assay. Amplified TCR beta libraries were sequenced as 87-base-pair reads on the Illumina HiSeq System. Regarding the original processing steps: In a later analysis, some 80 million unique TCR beta chains were counted across the 500 to 850 repertoires, and approximately 11 million of these chains were shared by at least two donors. A nearest-neighbor algorithm error-corrected the raw reads and collapsed the reads into unique sequences, merging closely related sequences to remove PCR and sequencing errors. Alignment of CDR3 sequences to IMGT reference sequences was used to assign V, D and J gene segments. For a sequence to be retained, a match of at least six nucleotides was required to both a V gene segment and a J gene segment. A rearrangement counted as productive if the CDR3 had no stop codons and remained in frame with V and J, and every other rearrangement counted as non-productive. Following IMGT convention, CDR3 was defined as the stretch from the second conserved V-encoded cysteine to the conserved J-encoded phenylalanine. The earlier analysis of fewer than 700 of the donors excluded sequences that lacked an unambiguous match to a single V gene segment. In an earlier analysis of almost 600 of the donors, a V segment was called functional when productive rearrangements were above 56.7%, and segregating when the standard deviation between donors exceeded 5%. A statistical classification framework was built to diagnose cytomegalovirus status from the catalog of TCR beta chain sequences. In a later analysis, V and J genes were assigned by comparing TCR nucleotide sequences against IMGT/GENE-DB human TR gene sequences. Using the TCRdist pipeline, a later analysis assigned CDR3 sequences along with most-parsimonious VDJ recombination scenarios. In a later analysis, each TCR beta chain was defined by its CDR3 amino acid sequence together with its V-gene family, and reads lacking a unique V-gene family were excluded. To address suspected cross-contamination and a sequencing artifact, a later analysis removed roughly 640 highly shared, low-generation-probability nucleotide sequences. For each public chain, a later analysis derived a clonal expansion index from normalized ranks of inferred template counts within each repertoire. Generation probabilities in a later analysis came from a VDJ recombination model fitted to out-of-frame rearrangements, and those results were checked against IGoR. A later analysis scored TCR-TCR, TCR-HLA and TCR-CMV co-occurrence with hypergeometric tests, applying a repertoire-size bias correction to TCR pairs. In a later analysis, false discovery rates were estimated by permuting HLA or CMV assignments 20 times. In a later analysis, co-occurring TCRs were grouped with DBSCAN, and TCRdist sequence similarity was added when clustering was performed within HLA-allele-positive subsets. Co-occurrence clustering excluded repertoires with fewer than 30,000 or more than 120,000 public chains, plus five with anomalous nucleotide sharing. The table was pulled from immuneACCESS by TCRdb, which kept in-frame rearrangements only. Such tables lose some clones; where checked, under half of the loss comes from unresolved V genes, and the rest has no known cause. From that table come the V and J calls and clone size; the DNA was used to work out D and trimming. Present in this sample are roughly 150,000 clones, around three quarters of which were seen just once. The ten most abundant clones make up about 13% of the sample.

The sequence joins TRBV5-4 to TRBJ2-3, with 7 bases aligning to TRBD2. Sequenced: PBMCs. This TCR came from a man aged 40-55 years in good health and CMV-seropositive. The DNA is TGTGCCAGCAGCTTGGTGGGGGAGGGCCTGGATACGCAGTATTTT. Its protein reads: CASSLVGEGLDTQYF.